These T cell receptor beta chains were read from a single sample in a study of metastatic and nonmetastatic thyroid tumors. Through MiXCR, TCRdb re-clonotyped the PCR reads. The top ten hold roughly 13% of the sample, which has roughly 6,600 clones, 35% seen once. Sequencing was performed on adjacent normal tissue. These receptors all come from a female donor with papillary thyroid cancer or a benign thyroid nodule (not recorded which). Some clones in this sample may be carry-over from other donors' samples. CDR3s include the opening cysteine and the closing phenylalanine or tryptophan. Each record gives: J gene, D gene, V gene, CDR3 protein. A D gene is named only where the DNA matches it firmly.

TRBJ1-1 | NA | TRBV18 | CASSPTPEPNTEAFF
TRBJ2-1 | TRBD2 | TRBV6-1 | CASSEALAGAGNEQFF
TRBJ2-7 | NA | TRBV13 | CASSQAGRANEQYF
TRBJ1-1 | TRBD1 | TRBV10-3 | CAISAGGMNTEAFF
TRBJ2-7 | TRBD2 | TRBV2 | CASSVLAVPYEQYF
TRBJ2-3 | NA | TRBV7-2 | CASSFTAATDTQYF
TRBJ1-2 | TRBD1 | TRBV28 | CASSPGQSLYGYTF
TRBJ1-5 | NA | TRBV6-1 | CASRPQGGGNQPQHF
TRBJ1-1 | TRBD1 | TRBV5-1 | CASSRQGGQLNTEAFF
TRBJ1-1 | NA | TRBV3-1 | CASSPDLGGRTEAFF
TRBJ1-2 | NA | TRBV6-1 | CASRGDAANYGYTF
TRBJ1-1 | TRBD1 | TRBV5-1 | CASSAGTGNTEAFF
TRBJ2-1 | NA | TRBV28 | CASYPAGRSYNEQFF
TRBJ2-1 | TRBD1 | TRBV11-2 | CASSFRVQGVNEQFF